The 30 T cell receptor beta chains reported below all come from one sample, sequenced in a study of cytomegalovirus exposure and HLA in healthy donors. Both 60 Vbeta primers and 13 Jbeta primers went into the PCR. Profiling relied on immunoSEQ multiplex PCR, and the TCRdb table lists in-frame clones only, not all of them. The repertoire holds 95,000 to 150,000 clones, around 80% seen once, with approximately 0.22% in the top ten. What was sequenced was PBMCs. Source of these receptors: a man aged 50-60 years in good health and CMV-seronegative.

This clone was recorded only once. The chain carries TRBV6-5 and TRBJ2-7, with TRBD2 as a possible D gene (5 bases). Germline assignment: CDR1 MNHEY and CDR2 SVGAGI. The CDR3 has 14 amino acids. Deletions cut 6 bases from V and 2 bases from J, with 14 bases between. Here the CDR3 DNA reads TGTGCCAGCAGCCGGGGTGGGAGAGCCTACGAGCAGTACTTC. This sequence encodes CASSRGGRAYEQYF.

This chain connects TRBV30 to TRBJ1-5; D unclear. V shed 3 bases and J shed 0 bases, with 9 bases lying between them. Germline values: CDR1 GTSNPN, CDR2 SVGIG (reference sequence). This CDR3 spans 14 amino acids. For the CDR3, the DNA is TGTGCCTGGAGCTACCTCTATAGCAATCAGCCCCAGCATTTT. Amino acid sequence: CAWSYLYSNQPQHF.

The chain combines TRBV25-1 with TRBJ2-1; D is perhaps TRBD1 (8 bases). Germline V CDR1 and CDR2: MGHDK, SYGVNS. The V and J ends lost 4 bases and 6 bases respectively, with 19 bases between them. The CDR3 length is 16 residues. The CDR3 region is CASSGKGGTGVNEQFF. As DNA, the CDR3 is TGTGCCAGCAGTGGTAAGGGGGGGACAGGTGTCAATGAGCAGTTCTTC.

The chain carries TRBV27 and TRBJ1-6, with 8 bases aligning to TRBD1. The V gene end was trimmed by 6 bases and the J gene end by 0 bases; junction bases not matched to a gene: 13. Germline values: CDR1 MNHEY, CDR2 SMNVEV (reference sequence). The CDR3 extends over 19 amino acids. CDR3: CASSPISPTGDSYNSPLHF. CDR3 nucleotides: TGTGCCAGCAGCCCGATCTCGCCGACAGGGGACTCCTATAATTCACCCCTCCACTTT.

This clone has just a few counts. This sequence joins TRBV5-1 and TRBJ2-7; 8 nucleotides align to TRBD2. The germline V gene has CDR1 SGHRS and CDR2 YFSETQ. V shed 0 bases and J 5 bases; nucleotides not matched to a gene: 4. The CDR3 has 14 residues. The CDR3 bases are TGCGCCAGCAGCTTGGGGCTAGCGGGCGACGAGCAGTACTTC. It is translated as CASSLGLAGDEQYF.

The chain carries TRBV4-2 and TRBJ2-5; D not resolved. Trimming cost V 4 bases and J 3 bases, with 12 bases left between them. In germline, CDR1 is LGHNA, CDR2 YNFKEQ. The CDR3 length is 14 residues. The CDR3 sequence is CASSLGALEETQYF. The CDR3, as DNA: TGTGCCAGCAGCCTGGGTGCCCTAGAAGAGACCCAGTACTTC.

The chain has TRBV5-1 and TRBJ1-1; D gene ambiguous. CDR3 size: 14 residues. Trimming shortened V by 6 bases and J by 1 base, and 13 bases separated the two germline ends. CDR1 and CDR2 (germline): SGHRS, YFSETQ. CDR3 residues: CASTPDTQNTEAFF. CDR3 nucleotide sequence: TGCGCCAGCACCCCCGACACCCAGAACACTGAAGCTTTCTTT.

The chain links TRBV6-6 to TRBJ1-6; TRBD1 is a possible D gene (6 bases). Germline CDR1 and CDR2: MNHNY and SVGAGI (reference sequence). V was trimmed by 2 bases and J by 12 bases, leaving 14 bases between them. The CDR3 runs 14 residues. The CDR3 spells CASSYGDTGLPLHF. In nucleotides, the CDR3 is TGTGCCAGCAGTTACGGGGACACAGGCTTACCCCTCCACTTT.

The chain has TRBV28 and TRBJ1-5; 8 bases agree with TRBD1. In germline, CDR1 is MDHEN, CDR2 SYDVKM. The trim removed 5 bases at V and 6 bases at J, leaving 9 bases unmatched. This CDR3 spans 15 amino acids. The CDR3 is CASSGGQGGSQPQHF. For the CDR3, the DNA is TGTGCCAGCAGTGGAGGACAGGGAGGGAGTCAGCCCCAGCATTTT.

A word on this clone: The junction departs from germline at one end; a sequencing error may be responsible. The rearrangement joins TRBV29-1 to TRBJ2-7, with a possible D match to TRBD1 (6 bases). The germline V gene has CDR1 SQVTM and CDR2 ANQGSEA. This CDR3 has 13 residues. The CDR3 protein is CSVEGAGAYEQYF. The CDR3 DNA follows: TGCAGCGTCGAAGGGGCAGGGGCCTACGAGCAGTACTTC.

The CDR3 sequence: CASSQGDRGHGYTF. The DNA for the CDR3 is TGTGCCAGCAGCCAGGGGGACAGGGGTCATGGCTACACCTTC. The chain carries TRBV4-2 and TRBJ1-2, with 10 positions matching TRBD1. V trimming: 3 bases; J trimming: 6 bases; junction bases outside the gene matches: 4. The CDR3 is 14 amino acids. Germline V CDR1 and CDR2: LGHNA, YNFKEQ.

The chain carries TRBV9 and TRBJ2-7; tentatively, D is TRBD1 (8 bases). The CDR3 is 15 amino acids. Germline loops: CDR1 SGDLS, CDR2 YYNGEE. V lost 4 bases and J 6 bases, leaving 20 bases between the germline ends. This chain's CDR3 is CASSPSGTGRGEQYF. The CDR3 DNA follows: TGTGCCAGCAGCCCCAGCGGGACAGGTCGTGGCGAGCAGTACTTC.

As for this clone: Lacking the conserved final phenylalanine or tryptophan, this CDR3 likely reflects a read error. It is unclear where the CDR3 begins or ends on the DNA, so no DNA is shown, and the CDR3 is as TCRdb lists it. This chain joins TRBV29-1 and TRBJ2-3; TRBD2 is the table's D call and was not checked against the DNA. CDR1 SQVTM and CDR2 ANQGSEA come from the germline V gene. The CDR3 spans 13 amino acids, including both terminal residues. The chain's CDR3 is CSVESVSSGALGI.

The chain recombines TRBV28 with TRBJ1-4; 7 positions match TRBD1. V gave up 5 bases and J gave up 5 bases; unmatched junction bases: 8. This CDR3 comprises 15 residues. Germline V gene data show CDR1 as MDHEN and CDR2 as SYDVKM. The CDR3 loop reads CASSTNRDRNEKLFF. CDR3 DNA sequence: TGTGCCAGCAGTACAAACCGGGACAGAAATGAAAAACTGTTTTTT.

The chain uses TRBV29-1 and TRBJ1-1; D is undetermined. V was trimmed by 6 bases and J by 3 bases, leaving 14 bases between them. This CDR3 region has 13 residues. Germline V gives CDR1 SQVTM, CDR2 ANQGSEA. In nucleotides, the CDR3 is TGCAGCGTGGCTGAGGGTGGGGACACTGAAGCTTTCTTT. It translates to CSVAEGGDTEAFF.

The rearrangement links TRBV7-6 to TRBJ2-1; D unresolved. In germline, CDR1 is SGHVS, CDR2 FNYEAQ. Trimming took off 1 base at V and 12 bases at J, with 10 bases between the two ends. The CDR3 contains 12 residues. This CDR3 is CASSLDPQRQFF. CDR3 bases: TGTGCCAGCAGCTTAGATCCGCAGCGGCAGTTCTTC.

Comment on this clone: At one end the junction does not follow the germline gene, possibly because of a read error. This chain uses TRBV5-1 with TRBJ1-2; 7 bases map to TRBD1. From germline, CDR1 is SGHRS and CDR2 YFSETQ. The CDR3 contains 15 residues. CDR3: CASSSGTARNYGYPF. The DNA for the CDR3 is TGCGCCAGCAGCTCAGGGACAGCTAGAAACTATGGCTACCCCTTC.

CDR3 in amino acids: CASSLAQFPPLHF. CDR3 coding DNA: TGTGCCAGCAGTTTGGCCCAGTTTCCACCCCTCCACTTT. This rearrangement joins TRBV28 to TRBJ1-6; D gene uncertain. Germline V gene data show CDR1 as MDHEN and CDR2 as SYDVKM. V was trimmed by 3 bases and J by 11 bases, leaving 11 bases between them. This CDR3 is built from 13 residues.

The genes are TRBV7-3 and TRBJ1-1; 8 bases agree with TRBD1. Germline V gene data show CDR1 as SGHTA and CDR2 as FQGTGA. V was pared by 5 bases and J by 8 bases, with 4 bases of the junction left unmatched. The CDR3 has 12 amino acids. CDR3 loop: CASSIRQGEAFF. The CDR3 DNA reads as TGTGCCAGCAGCATACGACAGGGGGAAGCTTTCTTT.

CDR3 residues: CASSVQGMNEQFF. CDR3 nucleotides: TGTGCCAGCAGTGTACAGGGAATGAATGAGCAGTTCTTC. The V and J genes are TRBV2 and TRBJ2-1, with D perhaps matching TRBD1 (6 bases). The V and J ends lost 4 bases and 7 bases respectively, with 11 bases between them. Germline CDR1 reads SNHLY; CDR2 reads FYNNEI. The CDR3 length is 13 residues. Combining the CDR3 with reference TRBV2 and TRBJ2-1 gives the whole variable domain EPEVTQTPSHQVTQMGQEVILRCVPISNHLYFYWYRQILGQKVEFLVSFYNNEISEKSEIFDDQFSVERPDGSNFTLKIRSTKLEDSAMYFCASSVQGMNEQFFGPGTRLTVL.

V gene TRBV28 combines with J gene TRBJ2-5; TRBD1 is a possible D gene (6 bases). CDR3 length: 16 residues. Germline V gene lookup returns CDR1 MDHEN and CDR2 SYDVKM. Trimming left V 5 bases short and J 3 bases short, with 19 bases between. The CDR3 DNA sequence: TGTGCCAGCAGTATGAGTCCGGGACACCCGAAAGAGACCCAGTACTTC. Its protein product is CASSMSPGHPKETQYF.

CDR3 in amino acids: CASNPDSDYGYTF. The CDR3 DNA reads as TGTGCCAGCAACCCCGACAGTGACTATGGCTACACCTTC. The rearrangement links TRBV2 to TRBJ1-2; a weak D match, TRBD1 (5 bases). This CDR3 comprises 13 residues. V was clipped by 7 bases and J by 3 bases, with 12 bases between them. CDR1 and CDR2 (germline): SNHLY, FYNNEI.

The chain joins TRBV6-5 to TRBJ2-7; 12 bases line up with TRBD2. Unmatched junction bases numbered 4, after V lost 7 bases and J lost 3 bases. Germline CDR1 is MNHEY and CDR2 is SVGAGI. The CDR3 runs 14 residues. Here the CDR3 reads CASKTSGGFYEQYF. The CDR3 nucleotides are TGTGCCAGCAAAACTAGCGGGGGGTTCTACGAGCAGTACTTC.

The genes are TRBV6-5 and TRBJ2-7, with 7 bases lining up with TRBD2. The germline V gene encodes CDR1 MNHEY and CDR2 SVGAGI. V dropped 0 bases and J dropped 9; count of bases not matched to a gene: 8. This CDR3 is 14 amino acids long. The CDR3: CASSYSRGESVQYF. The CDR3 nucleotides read TGTGCCAGCAGTTACTCACGGGGGGAAAGCGTGCAGTACTTC.

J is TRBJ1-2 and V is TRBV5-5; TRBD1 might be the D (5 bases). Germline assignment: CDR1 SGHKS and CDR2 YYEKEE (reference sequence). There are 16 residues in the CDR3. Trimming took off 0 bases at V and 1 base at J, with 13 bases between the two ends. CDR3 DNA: TGTGCCAGCAGCTTGGAAGTCGGGGGAGGTAACTATGGCTACACCTTC. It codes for CASSLEVGGGNYGYTF.

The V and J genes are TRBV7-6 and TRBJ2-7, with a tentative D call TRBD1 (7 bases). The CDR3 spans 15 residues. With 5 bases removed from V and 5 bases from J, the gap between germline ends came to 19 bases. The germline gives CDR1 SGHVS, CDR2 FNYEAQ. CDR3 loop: CASSPTGYGGNEQYF. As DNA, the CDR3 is TGTGCCAGCAGCCCGACAGGGTACGGGGGAAACGAGCAGTACTTC.

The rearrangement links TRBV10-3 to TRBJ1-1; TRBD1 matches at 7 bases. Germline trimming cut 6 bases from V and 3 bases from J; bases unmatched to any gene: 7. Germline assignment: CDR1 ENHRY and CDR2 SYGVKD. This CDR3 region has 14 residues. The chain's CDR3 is CAIRTTGSDTEAFF. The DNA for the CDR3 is TGTGCCATCAGAACGACAGGGTCGGACACTGAAGCTTTCTTT.

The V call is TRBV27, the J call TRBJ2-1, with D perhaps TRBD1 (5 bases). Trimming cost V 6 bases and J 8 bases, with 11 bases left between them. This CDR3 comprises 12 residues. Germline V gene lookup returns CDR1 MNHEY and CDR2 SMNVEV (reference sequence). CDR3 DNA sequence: TGTGCCAGCAGAAGAATAGGGGATGAGCAGTTCTTC. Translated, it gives CASRRIGDEQFF.

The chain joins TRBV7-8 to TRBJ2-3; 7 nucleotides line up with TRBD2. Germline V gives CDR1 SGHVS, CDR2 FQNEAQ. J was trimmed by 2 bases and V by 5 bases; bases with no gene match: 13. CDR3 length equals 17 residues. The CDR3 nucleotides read TGTGCCAGCAGCACCATTATAGCGGGTCTCGTCACAGATACGCAGTATTTT. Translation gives CASSTIIAGLVTDTQYF.

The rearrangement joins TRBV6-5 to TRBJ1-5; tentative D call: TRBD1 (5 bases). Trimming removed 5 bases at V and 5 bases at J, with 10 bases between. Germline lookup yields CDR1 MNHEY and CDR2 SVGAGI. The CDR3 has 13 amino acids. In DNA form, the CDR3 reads TGTGCCAGCAGTCAGGGCGGTGATCAGCCCCAGCATTTT. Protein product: CASSQGGDQPQHF.